These 7 T cell receptor beta chains were all obtained from the same sample, sequenced in a study of control samples from healthy donors and cancer patients. Here immunoSEQ multiplex PCR was the method, and the copy in TCRdb shows in-frame clones only, minus some. The sample carries fewer than 100,000 clones, 70% to 90% recorded once. The specimen was blood. The receptors were gathered from a woman aged 50 to 65 in good health.

The chain carries TRBV3-1 (or the pseudogene TRBV3-2) and TRBJ1-2, with D hard to call. The CDR3 is 14 residues long. The germline CDR1 and CDR2 sequences are LGHDT and YNNKEL (reference sequence). The V end lost 2 bases, the J end lost 7 bases, and 14 bases lay between the germline ends. This CDR3 is CASSQTFAMGGYTF. The CDR3 DNA reads as TGTGCCAGCAGCCAAACTTTCGCAATGGGTGGCTACACCTTC.

This chain connects TRBV18 to TRBJ1-2; D may be TRBD1 (5 bases). CDR1 is KGHSH and CDR2 is LQKENI in the germline V gene. This CDR3 comprises 15 residues. V was trimmed by 3 bases and J by 4 bases, leaving 15 bases between them. CDR3 DNA: TGTGCCAGCTCACCGCCCAGGGCCCCTATCTATGGCTACACCTTC. It specifies CASSPPRAPIYGYTF.

The V call is TRBV5-4, the J call TRBJ1-2; perhaps TRBD1 as D (6 bases). CDR3 length equals 14 residues. CDR1 SGHNT and CDR2 YYREEE come from the germline V gene (reference sequence). The germline V and J ends were trimmed by 4 bases and 6 bases, with 16 bases remaining between them. The CDR3 DNA is TGTGCCAGCAGCCCAAGGGCAGGGGAAAATGGCTACACCTTC. Translation: CASSPRAGENGYTF.

This clone was detected once. Other DNA sequences in the same sample also yield this CDR3. This rearrangement joins TRBV12-3 or TRBV12-4 to TRBJ1-5; D is unresolved. The CDR3 loop spans 11 amino acids. Trimming stripped 1 base from V and 8 bases from J, with 3 bases between. CDR3 residues: CASSLGEPQHF. The CDR3 bases are TGTGCCAGCAGTTTAGGGGAGCCCCAGCATTTT.

The chain has TRBV4-1 and TRBJ1-4, with D hard to call. CDR3 length equals 14 residues. The V gene's germline CDR1 is MGHRA and CDR2 YSYEKL. V lost 4 bases, J lost 3 bases, and 9 bases lay in between. CDR3 sequence reads: CASSLAGSNEKLFF. Here the CDR3 DNA reads TGCGCCAGCAGCCTCGCTGGGTCTAATGAAAAACTGTTTTTT.

In the case of this clone: Other DNA sequences in this specimen translate into the identical CDR3. V is TRBV9 and J is TRBJ2-3, with D perhaps TRBD2 (6 bases). V lost 4 bases and J lost 0, with 15 bases in between. CDR3 length equals 16 residues. Germline V gene lookup returns CDR1 SGDLS and CDR2 YYNGEE. The CDR3, as DNA: TGTGCCAGCAGCCCCGGGCTAGCGTCTAGCACAGATACGCAGTATTTT. Translating it yields CASSPGLASSTDTQYF.

This CDR3 is CASAFTGGRGSLHF. The CDR3 region has the DNA TGTGCCAGTGCCTTTACAGGGGGCAGGGGGTCCCTCCACTTT. This chain connects TRBV27 to TRBJ1-6; TRBD1 aligns across 9 bases. CDR1 and CDR2 (germline): MNHEY, SMNVEV (reference sequence). The CDR3 contains 14 residues. V lost 9 bases and J lost 14; bases outside the gene matches: 14.